The sequence of this T cell receptor beta chain was determined in a study of identical twins. Study observations and caveats: Conclusions rested on cross-sectional statistics rather than following the same donors.

The germline gives CDR1 MNHEY, CDR2 SVGAGI. The CDR3 extends over 12 amino acids. V gave up 5 bases and J gave up 12 bases, with 14 bases separating them. Each CDR3 protein is one row after TCRdb ran MiXCR on the 5' RACE reads. The sample holds hundreds of thousands of distinct CDR3 sequences, approximately 6% seen once. This clonotype was seen more than once but under ten times. Its antigen is still unknown. Source material: naive T cells sorted from blood. The sequence came from a man younger than 35 in good health. V gene TRBV6-5 combines with J gene TRBJ2-1, with a possible D match to TRBD1 (6 bases). The CDR3 region has the DNA TGTGCCAGCAGTCCCGACAGGTCTCGGCAGTTCTTC. It yields the protein CASSPDRSRQFF.